The T cell receptor beta chain under discussion was sequenced for a study of T cell clonality in common variable immunodeficiency. Trimming took 9 bases from V and 8 from J; bases not matched to a gene: 14. The CDR3 sequence is 15 residues long. CDR1 is LNHDA, CDR2 SQIVND, per germline (reference sequence). Donors gave about 5 to 8 ml heparinized peripheral whole blood. Equal genomic DNA amounts from CVID and control samples were sequenced. Repertoires were generated with immunoSEQ multiplex PCR, while TCRdb's copy carries only in-frame clones and drops some. The repertoire consists of about 34,000 clones, none detected only once. Overall study findings and caveats: Common variable immunodeficiency TCR beta sequences reportedly had fewer deletions and N-nucleotide insertions. Authors noted CVID clonality's cause needs subpopulation repertoire sequencing.

The table lists this clone with many counts. The antigen is unknown. The read gets to within 3 residues of the CDR3 end, and the germline J gene fills in the rest. The sequenced material came from peripheral blood mononuclear cells. V gene TRBV19 combines with J gene TRBJ2-1, with 9 bases matching TRBD2. This clonotype was obtained from a human donor with common variable immunodeficiency. The CDR3 protein is CASSTGVAGAYEQFF. Incomplete CDR3 DNA: TGTGCCAGCTCGACGGGAGTAGCGGGAGCGTATGAG.